Below, one T cell receptor beta chain is given with its context. This may stem from a read error, because a much larger clone lies one nucleotide away. The data originate from a study of tumor-infiltrating lymphocytes in primary liver carcinoma. It was unsorted whole blood that yielded blood RNA, and germline DNA was also extracted. From germline, CDR1 is SQVTM and CDR2 ANQGSEA. The CDR3 has 12 residues. Total RNA amounting to approximately 460 ng was the source from which TCR beta cDNA was made with a constant-region primer. Employing slightly modified ARM-PCR, three nested multiplex PCR rounds were run, and these gave rise to the TCR beta libraries. A C-beta reverse primer was combined with TRBV1-TRBV30 forward primers in the first two PCR rounds, and each round had approximately 10 cycles. One entry per CDR3 protein, called by TCRdb with MiXCR from the multiplex PCR reads. The table records a few hundred thousand distinct CDR3 sequences, around three fifths of them present only once.

The sequence was obtained from a woman aged 25 to 39 with primary liver carcinoma and hepatitis B virus infection. The chain joins TRBV29-1 to TRBJ1-2, with TRBD1 as a possible D gene (5 bases). Source material: peripheral blood. In DNA form, the CDR3 reads TGCAGCGTGAAGGTCGGGGGGAGAGGCTACGCCTTC. Amino acid sequence: CSVKVGGRGYAF.